The clone carrying this TCR beta chain was found once. The data were taken from a study of control samples from healthy donors and cancer patients. Some clones are missing from TCRdb's copy, which holds only in-frame ones; the method was immunoSEQ multiplex PCR. The sample lists approximately 100,000 clones, around nine tenths seen once, with over 20% in the top ten. This receptor was taken from a man aged 30-40 years in good health. Sequencing used blood.

The CDR3 protein is CASSPLGVATNEKLFF. In DNA, the CDR3 is TGTGCCAGCAGCCCGCTCGGAGTAGCAACTAATGAAAAACTGTTTTTT. The chain joins TRBV2 to TRBJ1-4; D ambiguous. This CDR3 comprises 16 residues. In germline, CDR1 is SNHLY, CDR2 FYNNEI. The V end lost 6 bases, the J end lost 0 bases, and 14 bases lay between the germline ends.